This T cell receptor (beta chain) is from a study of cytomegalovirus exposure and HLA in healthy donors. Study-level background: The 120 or so validation repertoires used the same platform as the 650 to 850 first-cohort repertoires, a later analysis reported.

Whole-study results and caveats: Cytomegalovirus-associated TCR beta chains were listed, numbering over 150.

Using immunoSEQ multiplex PCR, the repertoire was profiled, and TCRdb retains in-frame clones only, with some absent. The sample yields roughly 60,000 clones, about 91% seen once. Notes on this clone: Its antigen is not known.

CDR1 MDHEN and CDR2 SYDVKM come from the germline V gene. The CDR3 is 15 amino acids. V was shortened by 6 bases and J by 2 bases, with 11 bases between the two germline ends. This receptor was identified in a woman younger than 35 in good health and CMV-seronegative. The chain links TRBV28 to TRBJ2-6, with D perhaps matching TRBD2 (6 bases). The source material was PBMCs. In DNA, the CDR3 is TGTGCCAGCAGCCAATCGGGGGCTGGGGCCAACGTCCTGACTTTC. It is translated as CASSQSGAGANVLTF.